Listed here is a single TCR beta chain. No antigen is known for it. The data originate from a study of cytomegalovirus exposure and HLA in healthy donors. Regarding the study as a whole: There were 150 to 200 TCR beta chains listed as cytomegalovirus-associated. In a later analysis, several top co-occurrence clusters appeared linked to parvovirus B19, influenza, CMV and Epstein-Barr virus. In a later analysis, at a false discovery rate of 0.05, 16,951 TCR beta sequences were associated with HLA alleles.

60 Vbeta and 13 Jbeta primers were used in PCR. In the original processing: Some 10 million of about 88 million unique TCR beta chains were shared, per a later count. Profiling relied on immunoSEQ multiplex PCR, and the TCRdb table lists in-frame clones only, not all of them. D and trimming were read from the DNA, whereas the V and J calls and clone size are those reported in that table. In all, the sample yields roughly 200,000 clones. The J segment lost 0 bases and the V segment lost 5 bases, leaving 8 bases of the junction unmatched. The germline gives CDR1 SGHVS, CDR2 FNYEAQ. CDR3 length: 18 residues.

The TCR originated in a man aged 25-45 years in good health and CMV-seronegative. The specimen was PBMCs. This rearrangement joins TRBV7-6 to TRBJ2-3, with TRBD2 matching over 13 bases. CDR3 protein: CASSQGTSGVISTDTQYF. The CDR3 DNA sequence: TGTGCCAGCAGCCAAGGGACTAGCGGGGTGATCAGCACAGATACGCAGTATTTT.